This TCR beta chain was sequenced during a study of cytomegalovirus exposure and HLA in healthy donors. CDR3 size: 15 residues. Trimming left V 0 bases short and J 2 bases short, with 10 bases between. Germline V gene sequence: CDR1 LNHDA, CDR2 SQIVND (reference sequence). In the PCR, 60 Vbeta and 13 Jbeta primers were used. The method was immunoSEQ multiplex PCR; TCRdb's version includes in-frame clones alone and lacks a portion of them. The table shows approximately 100,000 clones, with 73% occurring only once. The sequenced sample was PBMCs. This receptor was taken from a man aged 35 to 55 in good health and CMV-seronegative. The rearrangement joins TRBV19 to TRBJ1-1; D remains ambiguous. The CDR3 DNA follows: TGTGCCAGTAGTATAGATCTGAAAAGCAACACTGAAGCTTTCTTT. As protein: CASSIDLKSNTEAFF.